These 5 T cell receptor beta chains came from one sample sequenced in a study of low-dose radiotherapy and immunotherapy resistance in tumors. Indicated time point: after trial treatment. Stated treatment: LDRT plus nivolumab, ipilimumab, low-dose cyclophosphamide and aspirin (RACIN trial). TRAV- and TRBV-specific primers primed first-strand cDNA, covering alpha and beta chains. PCR amplification of the TCRs was performed with Phusion for approximately 20 PCR cycles, and it relied on a constant-region primer together with a V-primer adapter. TCRdb recomputed calls from the reads with MiXCR, one row per CDR3 protein. The repertoire holds tens of thousands of distinct CDR3 sequences, with about 17% as singletons. Here the sequenced sample was PBMCs, taken after low-dose radiotherapy plus immunotherapy. These receptors were collected from a male donor with prostate cancer.

This clonotype appeared many times. The chain carries TRBV19 and TRBJ2-1; TRBD2 matches at 8 bases. CDR1 is LNHDA and CDR2 is SQIVND in the germline V gene (reference sequence). V was clipped by 5 bases and J by 13 bases; unmatched bases: 28. The CDR3 sequence is 19 residues long. This chain's CDR3 is CASSPSASAGTGRAYGQFF. The CDR3, as DNA: TGTGCCAGTAGTCCTAGCGCCTCAGCGGGGACCGGGAGGGCCTATGGACAGTTCTTC.

This clonotype was observed many times. The gene calls are TRBV20-1 and TRBJ2-2, with 10 bases identical to TRBD1. Germline values: CDR1 DFQATT, CDR2 SNEGSKA (reference sequence). CDR3 length: 15 amino acids. V lost 0 bases to trimming and J lost 5 bases; unmatched junction nucleotides: 3. The CDR3 nucleotides read TGCAGTGCTAGAGACGGGACAGGGGCAACCGGGGAGCTGTTTTTT. Its protein is CSARDGTGATGELFF.

This rearrangement joins TRBV26 to TRBJ2-2; the DNA was not used to check the table's D call, TRBD1. TRBV26 is a pseudogene locus. The CDR3 contains 13 residues. The CDR3 loop reads CASCQAGTGELFF. In DNA, the CDR3 is TGTGCCAGCTGTCAAGCAGGGACCGGGGAGCTGTTTTTT.

In this sample, this clonotype turned up many times. The J gene is TRBJ1-4, the V gene TRBV15, with 7 bases matching TRBD1. The CDR3 runs 15 residues. The junction had 3 bases not matched to a gene; V was cut back by 3 bases and J by 2 bases. From germline, CDR1 is LNHNV and CDR2 YYDKDF (reference sequence). The DNA for the CDR3 is TGTGCCACCAGCAGGCAGGGGGTGACTAATGAAAAACTGTTTTTT. Protein: CATSRQGVTNEKLFF.

For the CDR3, the DNA is TGTGCCAGCAGACCTCTAGCGGGAGGATACAATGAGCAGTTCTTC. This sequence encodes CASRPLAGGYNEQFF. The chain combines TRBV6-2 or TRBV6-3 with TRBJ2-1; 11 nucleotides line up with TRBD2. The CDR3 totals 15 residues. The germline V gene encodes CDR1 MNHEY and CDR2 SVGEGT. Germline trimming cut 6 bases from V and 4 bases from J; bases unmatched to any gene: 5.